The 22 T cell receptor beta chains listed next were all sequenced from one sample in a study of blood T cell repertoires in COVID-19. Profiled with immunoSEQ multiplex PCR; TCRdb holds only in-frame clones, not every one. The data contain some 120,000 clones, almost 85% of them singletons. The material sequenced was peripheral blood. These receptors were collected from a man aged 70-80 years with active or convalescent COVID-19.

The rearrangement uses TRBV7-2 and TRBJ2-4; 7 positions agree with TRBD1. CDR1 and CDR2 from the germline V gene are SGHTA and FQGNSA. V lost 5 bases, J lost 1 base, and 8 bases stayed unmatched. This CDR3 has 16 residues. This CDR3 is CASSPRQGVAKNIQYF. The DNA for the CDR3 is TGTGCCAGCAGCCCGAGACAGGGAGTGGCCAAAAACATTCAGTACTTC. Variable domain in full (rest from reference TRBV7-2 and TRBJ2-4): GAGVSQSPSNKVTEKGKDVELRCDPISGHTALYWYRQSLGQGLEFLIYFQGNSAPDKSGLPSDRFSAERTGGSVSTLTIQRTQQEDSAVYLCASSPRQGVAKNIQYFGAGTRLSVL.

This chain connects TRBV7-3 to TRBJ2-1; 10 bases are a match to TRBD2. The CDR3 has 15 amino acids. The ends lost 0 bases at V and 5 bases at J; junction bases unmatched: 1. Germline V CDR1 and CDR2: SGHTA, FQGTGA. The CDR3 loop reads CASSLTGLANNEQFF. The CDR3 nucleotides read TGTGCCAGCAGCTTAACGGGACTAGCGAACAATGAGCAGTTCTTC.

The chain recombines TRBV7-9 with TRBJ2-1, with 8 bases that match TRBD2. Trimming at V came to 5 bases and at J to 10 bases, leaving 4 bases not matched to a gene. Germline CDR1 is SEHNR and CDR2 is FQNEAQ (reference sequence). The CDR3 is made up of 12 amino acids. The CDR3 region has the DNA TGTGCCAGCAGCCCCCGGGGGGGCGAGCAGTTCTTC. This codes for CASSPRGGEQFF. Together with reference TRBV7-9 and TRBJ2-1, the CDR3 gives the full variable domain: DTGVSQNPRHKITKRGQNVTFRCDPISEHNRLYWYRQTLGQGPEFLTYFQNEAQLEKSRLLSDRFSAERPKGSFSTLEIQRTEQGDSAMYLCASSPRGGEQFFGPGTRLTVL.

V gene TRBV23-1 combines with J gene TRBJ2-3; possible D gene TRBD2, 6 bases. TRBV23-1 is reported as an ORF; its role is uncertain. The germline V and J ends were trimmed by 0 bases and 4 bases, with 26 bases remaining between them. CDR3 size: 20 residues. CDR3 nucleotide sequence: TGCGCCAGCAGTCAATCAAGGGCGGGATTTTCAAATCGTTGGGCAGATACGCAGTATTTT. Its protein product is CASSQSRAGFSNRWADTQYF.

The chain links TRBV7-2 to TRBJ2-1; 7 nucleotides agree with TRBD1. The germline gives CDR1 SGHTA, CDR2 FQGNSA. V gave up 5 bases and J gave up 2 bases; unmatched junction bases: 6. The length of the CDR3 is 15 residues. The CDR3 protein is CASSADRDPYNEQFF. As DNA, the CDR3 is TGTGCCAGCAGCGCAGACAGGGACCCCTACAATGAGCAGTTCTTC.

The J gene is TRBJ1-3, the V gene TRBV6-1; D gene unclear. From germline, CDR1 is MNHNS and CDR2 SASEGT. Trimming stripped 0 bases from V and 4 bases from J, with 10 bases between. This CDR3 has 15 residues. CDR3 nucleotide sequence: TGTGCCAGCAGTGAAGCGCGGGTGGAGGGAAACACCATATATTTT. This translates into CASSEARVEGNTIYF.

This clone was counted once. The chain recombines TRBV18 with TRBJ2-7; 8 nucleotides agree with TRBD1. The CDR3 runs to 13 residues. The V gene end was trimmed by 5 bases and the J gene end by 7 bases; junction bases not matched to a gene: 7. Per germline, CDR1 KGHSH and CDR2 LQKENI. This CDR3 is CASSTSRGLEQYF. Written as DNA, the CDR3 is TGTGCCAGCTCAACCAGCAGGGGGCTTGAGCAGTACTTC.

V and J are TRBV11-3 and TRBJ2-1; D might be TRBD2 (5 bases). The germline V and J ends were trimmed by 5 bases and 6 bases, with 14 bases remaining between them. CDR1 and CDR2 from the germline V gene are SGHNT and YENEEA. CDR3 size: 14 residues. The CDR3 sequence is CASSPRGPINEQFF. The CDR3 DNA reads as TGTGCCAGCAGCCCCAGAGGGCCTATCAATGAGCAGTTCTTC.

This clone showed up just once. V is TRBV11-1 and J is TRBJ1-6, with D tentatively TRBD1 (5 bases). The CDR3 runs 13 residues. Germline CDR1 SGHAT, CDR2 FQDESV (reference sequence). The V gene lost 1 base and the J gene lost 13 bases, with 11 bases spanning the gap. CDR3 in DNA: TGTGCCAGCAGCTTAGACAGGTCCTCGCCCCTCCACTTT. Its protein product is CASSLDRSSPLHF.

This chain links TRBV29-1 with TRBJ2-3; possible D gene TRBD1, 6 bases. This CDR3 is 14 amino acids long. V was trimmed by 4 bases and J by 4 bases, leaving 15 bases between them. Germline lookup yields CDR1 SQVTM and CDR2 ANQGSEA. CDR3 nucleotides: TGCAGCGTTGGGGGACAACAGGGCCCAGATACGCAGTATTTT. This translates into CSVGGQQGPDTQYF.

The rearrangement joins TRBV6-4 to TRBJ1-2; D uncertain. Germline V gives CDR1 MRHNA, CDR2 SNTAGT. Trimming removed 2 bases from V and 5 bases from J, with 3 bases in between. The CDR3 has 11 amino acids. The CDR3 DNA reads TGTGCCAGCAGTGACCGTTATGGCTACACCTTC. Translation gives CASSDRYGYTF.

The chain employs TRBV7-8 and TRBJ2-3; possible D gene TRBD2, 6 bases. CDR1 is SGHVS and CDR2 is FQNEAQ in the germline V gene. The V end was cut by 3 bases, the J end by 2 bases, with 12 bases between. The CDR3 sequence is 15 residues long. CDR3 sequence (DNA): TGTGCCAGCAGCTTTTTAGGAGGGATCACAGATACGCAGTATTTT. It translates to CASSFLGGITDTQYF.

CDR3 nucleotides: TGTGCCAGCAGCTTAGCAGGGGATCGAAATTCACCCCTCCACTTT. It specifies CASSLAGDRNSPLHF. The chain combines TRBV7-9 with TRBJ1-6; D is possibly TRBD1 (5 bases). Trimming took off 0 bases at V and 7 bases at J, with 10 bases between the two ends. From germline, CDR1 is SEHNR and CDR2 FQNEAQ (reference sequence). The CDR3 loop spans 15 amino acids.

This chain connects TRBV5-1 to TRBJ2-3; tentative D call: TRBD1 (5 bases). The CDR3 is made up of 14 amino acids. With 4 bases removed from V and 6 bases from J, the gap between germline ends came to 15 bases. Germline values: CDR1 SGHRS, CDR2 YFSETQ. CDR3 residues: CASSVQDPPDTQYF. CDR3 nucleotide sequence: TGCGCCAGCAGCGTACAGGACCCTCCGGATACGCAGTATTTT.

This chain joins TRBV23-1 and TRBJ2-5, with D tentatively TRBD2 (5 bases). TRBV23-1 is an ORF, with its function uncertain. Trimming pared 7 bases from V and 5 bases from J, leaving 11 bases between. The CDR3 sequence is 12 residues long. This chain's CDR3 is CASTPWEETQYF. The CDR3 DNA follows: TGCGCCAGCACCCCATGGGAGGAGACCCAGTACTTC.

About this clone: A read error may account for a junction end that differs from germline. The CDR3 nucleotides read TGTGTCAGCAGCACGACTAGCGGGAGAGGCGAGCAGTACTTC. Protein: CVSSTTSGRGEQYF. The chain joins TRBV5-4 to TRBJ2-7, with 12 positions matching TRBD2. The CDR3 runs to 14 residues. Germline assignment: CDR1 SGHNT and CDR2 YYREEE (reference sequence).

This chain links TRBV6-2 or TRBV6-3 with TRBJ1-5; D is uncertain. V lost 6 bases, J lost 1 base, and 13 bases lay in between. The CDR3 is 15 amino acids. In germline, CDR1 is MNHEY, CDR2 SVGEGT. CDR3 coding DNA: TGTGCCAGCAGCTATGCAGGATTAAGCAATCAGCCCCAGCATTTT. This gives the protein CASSYAGLSNQPQHF.

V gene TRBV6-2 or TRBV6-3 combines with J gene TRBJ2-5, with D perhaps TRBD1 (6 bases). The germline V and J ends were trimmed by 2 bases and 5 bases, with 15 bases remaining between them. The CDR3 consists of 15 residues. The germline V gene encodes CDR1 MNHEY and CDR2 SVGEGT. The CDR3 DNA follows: TGTGCCAGCAGTTACCTAACAGGGAGCAAGGAGACCCAGTACTTC. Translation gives CASSYLTGSKETQYF.

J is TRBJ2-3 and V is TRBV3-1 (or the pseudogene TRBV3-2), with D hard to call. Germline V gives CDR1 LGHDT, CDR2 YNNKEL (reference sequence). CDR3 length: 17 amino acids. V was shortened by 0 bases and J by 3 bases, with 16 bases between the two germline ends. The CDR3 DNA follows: TGTGCCAGCAGCCAAGAGGTTAGCCTAGTCGGGACAGATACGCAGTATTTT. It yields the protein CASSQEVSLVGTDTQYF.

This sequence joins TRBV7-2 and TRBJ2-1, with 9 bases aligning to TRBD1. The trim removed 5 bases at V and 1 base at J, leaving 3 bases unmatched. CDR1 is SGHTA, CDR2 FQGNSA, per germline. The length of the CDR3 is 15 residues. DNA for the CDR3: TGTGCCAGCAGCAACAGGGGGCGGTCCTACAATGAGCAGTTCTTC. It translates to CASSNRGRSYNEQFF. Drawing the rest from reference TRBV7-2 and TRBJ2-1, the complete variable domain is GAGVSQSPSNKVTEKGKDVELRCDPISGHTALYWYRQSLGQGLEFLIYFQGNSAPDKSGLPSDRFSAERTGGSVSTLTIQRTQQEDSAVYLCASSNRGRSYNEQFFGPGTRLTVL.

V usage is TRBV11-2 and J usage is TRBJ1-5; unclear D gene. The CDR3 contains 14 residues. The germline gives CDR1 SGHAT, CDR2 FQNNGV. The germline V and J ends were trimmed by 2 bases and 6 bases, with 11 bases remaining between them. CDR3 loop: CASSLNGVSQPQHF. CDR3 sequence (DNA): TGTGCCAGCAGCTTAAACGGGGTGTCTCAGCCCCAGCATTTT.

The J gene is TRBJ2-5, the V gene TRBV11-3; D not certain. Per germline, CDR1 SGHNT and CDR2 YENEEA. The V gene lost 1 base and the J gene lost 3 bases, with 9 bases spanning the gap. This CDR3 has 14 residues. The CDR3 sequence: CASSLGIREETQYF. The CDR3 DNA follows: TGTGCCAGCAGCTTAGGAATAAGAGAAGAGACCCAGTACTTC.